This TCR beta chain was obtained from a study of shared clonotypes between healthy human individuals. Broader study findings: The sharing of roughly 5% of naive CD4 clonotypes was seen across a handful of donors. Generation probability values for non-shared clonotypes were lower than those for clonotypes shared by all four donors.

Comments on this clone: Its target is unknown.

TCRdb keeps only in-frame clones here, not all; method: immunoSEQ multiplex PCR. The sample holds roughly 2.2 million clones, approximately 90% seen once. The CDR3 runs 14 residues. The junction had 2 bases not matched to a gene; V was cut back by 7 bases and J by 1 base. CDR1 is SGHRS and CDR2 is YFSETQ in the germline V gene. Splitting the CD4+ cells yielded a CD45RA+ naive subset and a CD45RA-negative memory subset. The sequenced sample was naive CD4+ T cells from PBMCs. The subset was: CD45RA+ positively selected. The chain recombines TRBV5-1 with TRBJ2-2, with 9 bases matching TRBD1. This TCR came from a man aged 18 to 35 in good health. Some clones in this sample may be carry-over from other donors' samples. As DNA, the CDR3 is TGCGCCAGCCAGACAGGGGGGAACACCGGGGAGCTGTTTTTT. Translating gives CASQTGGNTGELFF.